What follows are 24 T cell receptor beta chains derived from one specimen sequenced in a study of cytomegalovirus exposure and HLA in healthy donors. Amplification used 60 Vbeta primers and 13 Jbeta primers. The repertoire was sequenced with immunoSEQ multiplex PCR; TCRdb's copy has only in-frame clones and lacks some. The sample consists of more than 100,000 clones, under 85% of them appearing once. Sequenced: PBMCs. These receptors were taken from a human donor in good health.

The J gene is TRBJ2-5, the V gene TRBV27; 9 bases fit TRBD1. Per the germline V gene, CDR1 is MNHEY and CDR2 is SMNVEV (reference sequence). J lost 5 bases, V lost 5 bases, and 6 bases had no gene match. The CDR3 length is 14 residues. DNA of the CDR3: TGTGCCAGCAGTAGGGACAGGGTGGACGAGACCCAGTACTTC. Protein: CASSRDRVDETQYF.

This clone came up once. This sequence joins TRBV5-4 and TRBJ2-5; 9 positions match TRBD1. After removal of 4 bases from V and 4 bases from J, the junction contained 11 bases not matched to a gene. Looked up from germline, CDR1 is SGHNT and CDR2 is YYREEE (reference sequence). CDR3 length equals 16 residues. Here the CDR3 DNA reads TGTGCCAGCAGCCTCCCCGGGACAGGGTTTCGAGAGACCCAGTACTTC. It codes for CASSLPGTGFRETQYF.

The table lists this clone with a few counts. The genes are TRBV6-6 and TRBJ2-3, with 8 bases identical to TRBD1. The germline CDR1 and CDR2 sequences are MNHNY and SVGAGI (reference sequence). Germline trimming cut 7 bases from V and 4 bases from J; bases unmatched to any gene: 4. CDR3 length: 13 amino acids. The CDR3 sequence: CASNRGEADTQYF. CDR3 nucleotides: TGTGCCAGCAACAGGGGGGAGGCAGATACGCAGTATTTT.

J is TRBJ1-5 and V is TRBV28; D is unclear. The CDR3 is 15 amino acids. Trimming removed 4 bases at V and 7 bases at J, with 17 bases between. From germline, CDR1 is MDHEN and CDR2 SYDVKM. The CDR3 region is CASSSPTESGQPQHF. The CDR3 nucleotides are TGTGCCAGCAGTTCCCCTACCGAGAGCGGCCAGCCCCAGCATTTT.

This chain uses TRBV6-6 with TRBJ1-3, with a tentative D call TRBD1 (5 bases). CDR1 is MNHNY and CDR2 is SVGAGI in the germline V gene (reference sequence). V gave up 5 bases and J gave up 8 bases, with 16 bases separating them. The CDR3 consists of 14 residues. As DNA, the CDR3 is TGTGCCAGCAGTGCGGGACGGATCGTTGACACCATATATTTT. This codes for CASSAGRIVDTIYF.

The chain combines TRBV9 with TRBJ2-1; 8 bases are shared with TRBD2. Germline CDR1 SGDLS, CDR2 YYNGEE. The CDR3 totals 14 residues. The V segment lost 4 bases and the J segment 9 bases; nucleotides outside the gene matches: 9. The CDR3 DNA is TGTGCCAGCAGCTTGGGACTAGGGGAGAGTGAGCAGTTCTTC. Translating gives CASSLGLGESEQFF.

This sequence joins TRBV28 and TRBJ2-7; perhaps TRBD1 as D (6 bases). The germline V gene has CDR1 MDHEN and CDR2 SYDVKM. Trimming pared 4 bases from V and 2 bases from J, leaving 12 bases between. The CDR3 loop spans 14 amino acids. CDR3 sequence: CASSSGVPPYEQYF. The CDR3, as DNA: TGTGCCAGCAGTTCAGGGGTTCCACCCTACGAGCAGTACTTC. Based on the CDR3 plus reference TRBV28 and TRBJ2-7, the full variable domain is DVKVTQSSRYLVKRTGEKVFLECVQDMDHENMFWYRQDPGLGLRLIYFSYDVKMKEKGDIPEGYSVSREKKERFSLILESASTNQTSMYLCASSSGVPPYEQYFGPGTRLTVT.

The chain recombines TRBV7-9 with TRBJ1-1, with 10 bases lining up with TRBD1. The length of the CDR3 is 17 residues. CDR1 is SEHNR, CDR2 FQNEAQ, per germline (reference sequence). V was clipped by 7 bases and J by 0 bases; unmatched bases: 11. In DNA, the CDR3 is TGTGCCAGCACACCCCTAAGGACAGGGGGATTGAACACTGAAGCTTTCTTT. Its protein product is CASTPLRTGGLNTEAFF.

This chain links TRBV6-1 with TRBJ1-4; weak D call: TRBD1 (5 bases). The CDR3 covers 15 residues. The germline V and J ends were trimmed by 7 bases and 3 bases, with 15 bases remaining between them. The germline V gene encodes CDR1 MNHNS and CDR2 SASEGT. In nucleotides, the CDR3 is TGTGCCAGCAAAACCGGGGGGGGAGCTAATGAAAAACTGTTTTTT. Its protein is CASKTGGGANEKLFF.

V and J are TRBV11-1 and TRBJ2-5, with TRBD2 matching 12 bases. This CDR3 has 15 residues. Germline V gene data show CDR1 as SGHAT and CDR2 as FQDESV (reference sequence). Trimming at V came to 5 bases and at J to 5 bases, leaving 6 bases not matched to a gene. The CDR3 nucleotides are TGTGCCAGCAGCAACCGGACTAGCGGGATTGAGACCCAGTACTTC. It is translated as CASSNRTSGIETQYF.

The V call is TRBV4-1, the J call TRBJ1-3; 11 nucleotides agree with TRBD1. The CDR3 covers 16 residues. Germline V gives CDR1 MGHRA, CDR2 YSYEKL. V dropped 4 bases and J dropped 3; count of bases not matched to a gene: 5. The CDR3 nucleotides read TGCGCCAGCAGCCCCTGGGGACAGGGGGTTGGAAACACCATATATTTT. It is translated as CASSPWGQGVGNTIYF.

CDR3 DNA: TGTGCCAGCAGCCAGGCCCATAGCGGCCCCGGGGAGCTGTTTTTT. This gives the protein CASSQAHSGPGELFF. The gene calls are TRBV7-9 and TRBJ2-2, with D possibly TRBD2 on 6 matching bases. This CDR3 contains 15 residues. From germline, CDR1 is SEHNR and CDR2 FQNEAQ (reference sequence). The ends were cut back, 5 bases at V and 6 bases at J, with 16 bases in the middle.

Notes on this clone: This sample includes further DNA sequences coding for the same CDR3. This chain links TRBV6-5 with TRBJ2-7; 10 positions agree with TRBD1. This CDR3 is 14 amino acids long. J gave up 3 bases and V 2 bases, and 1 base lay outside the gene matches. The V gene's germline CDR1 is MNHEY and CDR2 SVGAGI. The CDR3 spells CASSYRDRGYEQYF. CDR3 DNA: TGTGCCAGCAGTTACCGGGACAGGGGCTACGAGCAGTACTTC.

The rearrangement uses TRBV5-1 and TRBJ2-6; D is perhaps TRBD1 (6 bases). Deletions cut 0 bases from V and 4 bases from J, with 17 bases between. There are 18 residues in the CDR3. Germline V gene sequence: CDR1 SGHRS, CDR2 YFSETQ. CDR3 nucleotide sequence: TGCGCCAGCAGCTTGGGTGGGGGCGTCCCCGGCGGGGCCAACGTCCTGACTTTC. It codes for CASSLGGGVPGGANVLTF. Supplemented by reference TRBV5-1 and TRBJ2-6, the full variable domain reads KAGVTQTPRYLIKTRGQQVTLSCSPISGHRSVSWYQQTPGQGLQFLFEYFSETQRNKGNFPGRFSGRQFSNSRSEMNVSTLELGDSALYLCASSLGGGVPGGANVLTFGAGSRLTVL.

The chain joins TRBV18 to TRBJ2-3, with 16 bases aligning to TRBD2. Germline V gene data show CDR1 as KGHSH and CDR2 as LQKENI. This CDR3 region has 16 residues. V lost 5 bases, J lost 4 bases, and 3 bases stayed unmatched. Here the CDR3 reads CASSAGTSGRADTQYF. The CDR3 bases are TGTGCCAGCTCAGCCGGGACTAGCGGGAGGGCAGATACGCAGTATTTT.

This clone was seen just once. The rearrangement links TRBV28 to TRBJ1-5; 9 nucleotides line up with TRBD1. J was trimmed by 9 bases and V by 6 bases; bases with no gene match: 18. The germline V gene encodes CDR1 MDHEN and CDR2 SYDVKM. The CDR3 is 17 residues long. CDR3 protein: CASRTSGTGSLGGPQHF. CDR3 bases: TGTGCCAGCAGAACCTCCGGGACAGGGAGCCTCGGGGGGCCCCAGCATTTT.

The chain employs TRBV2 and TRBJ1-2; 8 bases match TRBD1. V lost 6 bases to trimming and J lost 5 bases; unmatched junction nucleotides: 8. CDR3 length equals 14 residues. Germline CDR1 and CDR2: SNHLY and FYNNEI. CDR3 region: CASSGQGRYYGYTF. The CDR3 bases are TGTGCCAGCAGCGGACAGGGACGATATTATGGCTACACCTTC.

V is TRBV28 and J is TRBJ1-5; a weak D match, TRBD1 (6 bases). Germline V gene data show CDR1 as MDHEN and CDR2 as SYDVKM. V lost 5 bases to trimming and J lost 9 bases, with 17 bases between them. The CDR3 length is 14 residues. CDR3 sequence reads: CASSPRTDRRPQHF. The DNA for the CDR3 is TGTGCCAGCAGTCCAAGGACAGATAGGAGGCCCCAGCATTTT.

The chain couples TRBV25-1 to TRBJ1-1; possible D gene TRBD1, 5 bases. V lost 6 bases to trimming and J lost 4 bases, with 18 bases between them. Germline V lookup: CDR1 MGHDK, CDR2 SYGVNS. CDR3 size: 15 residues. The CDR3: CASSPVGGLGTEAFF. As DNA, the CDR3 is TGTGCCAGCAGCCCCGTTGGGGGGTTAGGCACTGAAGCTTTCTTT.

The chain combines TRBV5-1 with TRBJ1-2; 8 positions agree with TRBD1. CDR1 SGHRS and CDR2 YFSETQ come from the germline V gene. This CDR3 comprises 15 residues. The V segment lost 4 bases and the J segment 4 bases; nucleotides outside the gene matches: 9. In DNA, the CDR3 is TGCGCCAGCAGCCCTTCCGGGACAGGAATCTATGGCTACACCTTC. Protein: CASSPSGTGIYGYTF.

The chain is built from TRBV7-6 and TRBJ2-7; TRBD2 agrees at 7 bases. V was pared by 4 bases and J by 5 bases, with 17 bases of the junction left unmatched. CDR1 and CDR2 (germline): SGHVS, FNYEAQ. The CDR3 is 17 residues long. The CDR3 protein is CASSSETRDYVPHEQYF. The CDR3 bases are TGTGCCAGCAGCTCTGAAACCCGGGACTACGTTCCGCACGAGCAGTACTTC.

The chain has TRBV29-1 and TRBJ2-7, with 7 bases that match TRBD2. Germline V gene data show CDR1 as SQVTM and CDR2 as ANQGSEA. The CDR3 loop spans 10 amino acids. V gave up 8 bases and J gave up 5 bases; unmatched junction bases: 3. Written as DNA, the CDR3 is TGCAGCTGGGGGGGAAACGAGCAGTACTTC. It yields the protein CSWGGNEQYF.

The chain joins TRBV6-1 to TRBJ2-5, with D possibly TRBD2 on 5 matching bases. V was trimmed by 2 bases and J by 5 bases, leaving 12 bases between them. Per the germline V gene, CDR1 is MNHNS and CDR2 is SASEGT. The CDR3 spans 14 residues. The CDR3 region is CASSEYGELETQYF. The CDR3 nucleotides read TGTGCCAGCAGTGAATATGGGGAGCTGGAGACCCAGTACTTC.

The chain carries TRBV27 and TRBJ1-2; 10 nucleotides align to TRBD1. There are 19 residues in the CDR3. Germline V gives CDR1 MNHEY, CDR2 SMNVEV (reference sequence). The V gene end was trimmed by 4 bases and the J gene end by 5 bases; junction bases not matched to a gene: 19. CDR3 loop: CASSSNRLSDRGATYGYTF. CDR3 bases: TGTGCCAGCAGTTCGAACCGACTTTCGGACAGGGGGGCTACTTATGGCTACACCTTC.